Below, 7 T cell receptor beta chains from the same sample are listed, as sequenced in a study of blood T cell repertoires in COVID-19 (dated by TCRdb to about 2020). Library method: the immunoSEQ multiplex PCR assay. The table comes from immuneACCESS by way of TCRdb, which keeps in-frame sequences with V and J called. Part of the clones is missing from these tables; in studies checked, under half for an unresolved V gene and the rest for unknown reasons. Here the sample has more than 95,000 clones; less than 85% occur a single time. In total, the top ten clones hold 2% to 2.5% of the sample. The material sequenced was peripheral blood. Receptor source: a man aged 25 to 40 with acute or convalescent COVID-19.

This clone showed up just once. The chain combines TRBV3-1 (or the pseudogene TRBV3-2) with TRBJ1-6, with TRBD1 matching 7 bases. Germline V gene sequence: CDR1 LGHDT, CDR2 YNNKEL (reference sequence). The CDR3 length is 16 residues. Germline trimming cut 1 base from V and 7 bases from J; bases unmatched to any gene: 7. The CDR3 here is CASSQGSGTVNSPLHF. The CDR3 DNA is TGTGCCAGCAGCCAAGGTTCAGGGACAGTCAATTCACCCCTCCACTTT.

The chain carries TRBV13 and TRBJ2-1, with 10 bases identical to TRBD2. The germline V gene has CDR1 PRHDT and CDR2 FYEKMQ (reference sequence). The CDR3 length is 17 residues. The J segment lost 0 bases and the V segment lost 5 bases, leaving 7 bases of the junction unmatched. The CDR3 DNA follows: TGTGCCAGCAGCCCAACTGGACTAGCGGTCTCCTACAATGAGCAGTTCTTC. It encodes CASSPTGLAVSYNEQFF.

The chain joins TRBV11-2 to TRBJ2-3; the D gene is possibly TRBD2 (6 bases). This CDR3 has 14 residues. CDR1 and CDR2 from the germline V gene are SGHAT and FQNNGV. V lost 4 bases and J lost 2, with 10 bases in between. CDR3 in amino acids: CASSSGTYTDTQYF. The CDR3 region has the DNA TGTGCCAGCAGCTCCGGGACTTACACAGATACGCAGTATTTT.

The CDR3 DNA follows: TGTGCCAGCAGCTCCGGGACAGGGATGGAGACCCAGTACTTC. It specifies CASSSGTGMETQYF. The genes are TRBV7-2 and TRBJ2-5, with 9 nucleotides matching TRBD1. The trim removed 4 bases at V and 5 bases at J, leaving 5 bases unmatched. Per germline, CDR1 SGHTA and CDR2 FQGNSA. CDR3 length: 14 amino acids.

CDR3 amino acids: CSARDQDTQYF. Written as DNA, the CDR3 is TGCAGTGCTAGAGATCAGGATACGCAGTATTTT. The chain links TRBV20-1 to TRBJ2-3, with unresolved D. The CDR3 is 11 residues long. Trimming left V 0 bases short and J 6 bases short, with 4 bases between. CDR1 DFQATT and CDR2 SNEGSKA come from the germline V gene (reference sequence).

The genes are TRBV29-1 and TRBJ2-7; 7 nucleotides agree with TRBD1. Germline V lookup: CDR1 SQVTM, CDR2 ANQGSEA. This CDR3 spans 13 amino acids. With 7 bases clipped from V and 2 bases from J, the junction kept 8 bases outside the gene matches. CDR3 nucleotide sequence: TGCAGCGCCACGACAGGGAACCCCTACGAGCAGTACTTC. Its translation: CSATTGNPYEQYF.

V and J are TRBV19 and TRBJ1-5; a weak D match, TRBD1 (5 bases). The V end was cut by 7 bases, the J end by 3 bases, with 10 bases between. The CDR3 covers 13 residues. Looked up from germline, CDR1 is LNHDA and CDR2 is SQIVND (reference sequence). The CDR3 nucleotides read TGTGCCAGTACAAGACAGTTCAATCAGCCCCAGCATTTT. Translation gives CASTRQFNQPQHF.